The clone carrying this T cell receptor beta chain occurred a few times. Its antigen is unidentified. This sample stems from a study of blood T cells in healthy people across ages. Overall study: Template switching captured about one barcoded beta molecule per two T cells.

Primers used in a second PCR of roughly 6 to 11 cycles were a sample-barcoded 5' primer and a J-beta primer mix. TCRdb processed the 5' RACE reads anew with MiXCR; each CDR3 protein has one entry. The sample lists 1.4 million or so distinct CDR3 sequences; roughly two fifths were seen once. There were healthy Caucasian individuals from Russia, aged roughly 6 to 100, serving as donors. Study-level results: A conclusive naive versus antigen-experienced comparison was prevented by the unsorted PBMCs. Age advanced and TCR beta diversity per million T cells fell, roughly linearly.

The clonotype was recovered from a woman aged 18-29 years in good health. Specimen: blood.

In DNA, the CDR3 is TGCAGTGCTCCCAACAGGGGGGTTAATGAGCAGTTCTTC. It is translated as CSAPNRGVNEQFF. V usage is TRBV20-1 and J usage is TRBJ2-1, with TRBD1 matching over 8 bases. V lost 5 bases and J lost 7; bases outside the gene matches: 7. The CDR3 has 13 amino acids. The germline CDR1 and CDR2 sequences are DFQATT and SNEGSKA (reference sequence).